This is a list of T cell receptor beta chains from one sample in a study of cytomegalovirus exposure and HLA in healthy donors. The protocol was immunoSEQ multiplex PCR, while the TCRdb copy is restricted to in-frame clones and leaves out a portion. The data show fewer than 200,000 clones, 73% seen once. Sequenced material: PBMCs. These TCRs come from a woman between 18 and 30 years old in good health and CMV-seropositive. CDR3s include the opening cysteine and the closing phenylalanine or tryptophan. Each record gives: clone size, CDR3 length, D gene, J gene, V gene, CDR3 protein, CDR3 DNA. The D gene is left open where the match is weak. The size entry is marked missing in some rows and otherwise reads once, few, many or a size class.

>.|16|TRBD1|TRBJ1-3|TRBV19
CASSTPGQGAGNTIYF
TGTGCCAGTAGTACGCCGGGACAGGGGGCAGGAAACACCATATATTTT
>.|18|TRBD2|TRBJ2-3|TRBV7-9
CASSSPSASGMGADTQYF
TGTGCCAGCAGCTCCCCGTCGGCTAGCGGGATGGGGGCAGATACGCAGTATTTT
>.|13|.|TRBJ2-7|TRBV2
CASRFTVNYEQYF
TGTGCCAGCAGGTTCACTGTAAACTACGAGCAGTACTTC
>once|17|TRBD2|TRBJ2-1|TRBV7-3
CASSFNFGSGGYNEQFF
TGTGCCAGCAGCTTTAATTTTGGGAGCGGGGGTTACAATGAGCAGTTCTTC
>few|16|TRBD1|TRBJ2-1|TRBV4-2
CASSQDGTGDYNEQFF
TGTGCCAGCAGCCAAGACGGGACAGGGGACTACAATGAGCAGTTCTTC
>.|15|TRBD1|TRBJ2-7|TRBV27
CASIKSRDRGHEQYF
TGTGCCAGCATCAAAAGCCGGGACAGGGGCCACGAGCAGTACTTC
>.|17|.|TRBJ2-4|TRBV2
CASSETTGTRAKNIQYF
TGTGCCAGCAGCGAAACGACAGGTACTCGGGCCAAAAACATTCAGTACTTC
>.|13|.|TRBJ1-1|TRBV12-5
CASGLVGGREAFF
TGTGCTAGTGGTTTGGTAGGCGGGAGGGAAGCTTTCTTT
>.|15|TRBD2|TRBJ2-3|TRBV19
CASSIPSGGSDTQYF
TGTGCCAGTAGTATACCTAGCGGGGGGTCGGATACGCAGTATTTT
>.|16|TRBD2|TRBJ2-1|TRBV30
CAWSVLGGEPGNEQFF
TGTGCCTGGAGTGTACTCGGGGGGGAGCCAGGTAATGAGCAGTTCTTC
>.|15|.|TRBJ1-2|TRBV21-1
CASSKSRTGDDGYTF
TGTGCCAGCAGCAAAAGCAGGACAGGGGACGATGGCTACACCTTC
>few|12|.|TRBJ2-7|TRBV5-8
CASSRTRAEQYF
TGTGCCAGCAGCCGGACGCGGGCCGAGCAGTACTTC
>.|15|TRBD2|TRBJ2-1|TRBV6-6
CASSRGLAEYNEQFF
TGTGCCAGCAGCCGGGGACTAGCGGAGTACAATGAGCAGTTCTTC
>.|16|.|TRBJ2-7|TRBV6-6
CASSYVGMGASYEQYF
TGTGCCAGCAGTTACGTGGGAATGGGGGCCTCCTACGAGCAGTACTTC
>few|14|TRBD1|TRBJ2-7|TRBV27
CASGETGAFYEQYF
TGTGCCAGCGGGGAGACAGGGGCGTTCTACGAGCAGTACTTC
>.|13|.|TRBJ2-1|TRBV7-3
CASSFGGSNEQFF
TGTGCCAGCAGCTTCGGCGGTAGCAATGAGCAGTTCTTC
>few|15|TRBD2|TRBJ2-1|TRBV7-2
CASSTGLAGGSEQFF
TGTGCCAGCAGCACTGGACTAGCGGGGGGGTCTGAGCAGTTCTTC
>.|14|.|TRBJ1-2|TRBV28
CASSSSPAGRGYTF
TGTGCCAGCAGTTCCAGCCCGGCAGGGCGCGGCTACACCTTC
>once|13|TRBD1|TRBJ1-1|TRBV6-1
CASTRQGATEAFF
TGTGCCAGCACCCGACAGGGGGCGACTGAAGCTTTCTTT
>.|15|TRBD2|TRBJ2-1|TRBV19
CASSSSGGLYNEQFF
TGTGCCAGTAGTTCTAGCGGGGGGCTTTACAATGAGCAGTTCTTC
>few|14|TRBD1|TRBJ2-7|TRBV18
CASSQQGASYEQYF
TGTGCCAGCTCACAGCAGGGGGCCTCCTACGAGCAGTACTTC
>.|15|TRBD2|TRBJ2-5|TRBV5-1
CASSSRSGGGETQYF
TGCGCCAGCAGCTCGAGAAGCGGGGGAGGTGAGACCCAGTACTTC
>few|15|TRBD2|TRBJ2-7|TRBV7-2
CASTPFSGGAYEQYF
TGTGCCAGCACCCCCTTTAGCGGGGGGGCCTACGAGCAGTACTTC
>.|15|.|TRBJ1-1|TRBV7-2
CASSSDSFMNTEAFF
TGTGCCAGCAGCTCGGACAGCTTCATGAACACTGAAGCTTTCTTT
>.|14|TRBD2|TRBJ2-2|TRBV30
CAWKLAGGPGELFF
TGTGCCTGGAAACTAGCGGGGGGGCCCGGGGAGCTGTTTTTT
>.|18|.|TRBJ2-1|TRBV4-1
CASSQEETRLSSYNEQFF
TGCGCCAGCAGCCAAGAAGAGACCAGGCTAAGCTCCTACAATGAGCAGTTCTTC
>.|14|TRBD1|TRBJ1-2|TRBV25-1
CASSDGTGRNGYTF
TGTGCCAGCAGTGACGGGACAGGGAGAAATGGCTACACCTTC
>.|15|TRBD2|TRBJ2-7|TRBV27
CASSFLSGGSYEQYF
TGTGCCAGCAGTTTCCTTAGCGGGGGGAGCTACGAGCAGTACTTC
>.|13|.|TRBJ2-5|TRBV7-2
CASSPRTEETQYF
TGTGCCAGCAGCCCCCGGACAGAAGAGACCCAGTACTTC
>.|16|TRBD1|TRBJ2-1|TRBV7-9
CASSQRTGSKEVEQFF
TGTGCCAGCAGCCAAAGGACAGGGAGCAAGGAGGTGGAGCAGTTCTTC
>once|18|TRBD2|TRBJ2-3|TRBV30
CAWNSFAREGKVTDTQYF
TGTGCCTGGAATTCGTTTGCCAGGGAGGGTAAGGTCACAGATACGCAGTATTTT
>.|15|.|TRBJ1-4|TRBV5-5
CASSLAGGYNEKLFF
TGTGCCAGCAGCTTGGCTGGGGGGTACAATGAAAAACTGTTTTTT
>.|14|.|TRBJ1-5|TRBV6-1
CASSDMTANQPQHF
TGTGCCAGCAGTGATATGACAGCAAATCAGCCCCAGCATTTT
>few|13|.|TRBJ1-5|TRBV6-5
CASSWDSNQPQHF
TGTGCCAGCAGTTGGGACTCCAATCAGCCCCAGCATTTT